This T cell receptor beta chain is from a study of monozygotic twins with inflammatory bowel disease. Study conclusions and caveats: Healthy co-twins had higher TCRbeta inverse Simpson diversity than their IBD twins.

CDR1 and CDR2 from the germline V gene are KGHSH and LQKENI. The CDR3 is made up of 13 amino acids. Two nested PCRs, of approximately 16 and 9 cycles, processed TCRalpha and TCRbeta cDNA. TCRdb derives one entry per CDR3 protein from the 5' RACE reads, leaving out DNA. The repertoire table contains about 380,000 distinct CDR3 sequences. Regarding this clonotype: The target antigen is unknown.

This sequence was found in a human donor with ulcerative colitis or Crohn's disease, or a healthy co-twin of an affected twin (not recorded which). The sequenced sample was blood. The rearrangement uses TRBV18 and TRBJ1-1. CDR3 protein: CASSPRGDTEAFF. Complete variable domain (other parts from reference TRBV18 and TRBJ1-1): NAGVMQNPRHLVRRRGQEARLRCSPMKGHSHVYWYRQLPEEGLKFMVYLQKENIIDESGMPKERFSAEFPKEGPSILRIQQVVRGDSAAYFCASSPRGDTEAFFGQGTRLTVV.